These T cell receptor beta chains were read from a single sample in a study of OX40 agonist ivuxolimab in advanced cancers. Produced via immunoSEQ multiplex PCR; TCRdb's table is partial and in-frame only. The repertoire includes more than 80,000 clones, over 75% of them detected once, and 0.72% sits in the top ten. The specimen was CD4+ or CD8+ T cells sorted from blood, collected in a trial of the OX40 agonist ivuxolimab. These receptors were taken from an adult with an advanced solid tumor such as melanoma, head and neck, liver or kidney cancer. Both conserved end residues are trimmed from each CDR3. Not all rows give a size; the values are once, few, many and, for expanded clones, a class.

clone_size: .
v_call: TRBV11-3
cdr3_length: 11
cdr3_aa: ASSLEGQVKQY

clone_size: .
v_call: TRBV18
cdr3_length: 14
cdr3_aa: ASSHLWKGQRLGYT

clone_size: .
v_call: TRBV6-1
cdr3_length: 14
cdr3_aa: ASSETAGHSYNEQF

clone_size: once
v_call: TRBV4-3
cdr3_length: 14
cdr3_aa: ASSQDPSGGAGEQF

clone_size: .
v_call: TRBV5-4
cdr3_length: 13
cdr3_aa: ASSSPRLSYNEQF

clone_size: .
v_call: TRBV18
cdr3_length: 11
cdr3_aa: ASSRNRGETQY

clone_size: once
v_call: TRBV27
cdr3_length: 13
cdr3_aa: ASGVPGQGADGYT

clone_size: .
v_call: TRBV19
cdr3_length: 15
cdr3_aa: ASSISGAGLGNTEAF

clone_size: .
v_call: TRBV7-9
cdr3_length: 10
cdr3_aa: ASSLADNEQF

clone_size: .
v_call: TRBV4-1
cdr3_length: 13
cdr3_aa: ASSQGWTGYDEQF

clone_size: .
v_call: TRBV19
cdr3_length: 13
cdr3_aa: ASSSRGRNTGELF

clone_size: few
v_call: TRBV4-1
cdr3_length: 13
cdr3_aa: ASSHHRGTQETQY

clone_size: .
v_call: TRBV11-2
cdr3_length: 13
cdr3_aa: ASSPTGTGRYGYT

clone_size: .
v_call: TRBV6-5
cdr3_length: 12
cdr3_aa: ASRRGMRNTEAF

clone_size: .
v_call: TRBV6-6
cdr3_length: 12
cdr3_aa: ASSYSNNRETQY

clone_size: .
v_call: TRBV6-5
cdr3_length: 12
cdr3_aa: ASRAGLNTGELF

clone_size: .
v_call: TRBV14
cdr3_length: 13
cdr3_aa: ASSDRPWANYGYT

clone_size: .
v_call: TRBV18
cdr3_length: 13
cdr3_aa: ASSSGGPGANVLT

clone_size: .
v_call: TRBV9
cdr3_length: 13
cdr3_aa: ASSVEGGPYNEQF

clone_size: .
v_call: TRBV5-1
cdr3_length: 12
cdr3_aa: ASSLDRRNTEAF

clone_size: .
v_call: TRBV7-9
cdr3_length: 12
cdr3_aa: ASSFLGATDTQY

clone_size: .
v_call: TRBV5-1
cdr3_length: 18
cdr3_aa: ASSSPGGAGATINTGELF

clone_size: .
v_call: TRBV7-2
cdr3_length: 14
cdr3_aa: ASSLEGRVTRETQY

clone_size: .
v_call: TRBV7-2
cdr3_length: 12
cdr3_aa: ASSLRQGNQPQH

clone_size: .
v_call: TRBV9
cdr3_length: 13
cdr3_aa: ASSVASRGTDTQY

clone_size: .
v_call: TRBV6-6
cdr3_length: 14
cdr3_aa: ASSYEGGGTSYEQY

clone_size: .
v_call: TRBV7-2
cdr3_length: 14
cdr3_aa: ASSLVRLAVYNEQF

clone_size: .
v_call: TRBV2
cdr3_length: 11
cdr3_aa: ASSREFAETQY

clone_size: .
v_call: TRBV29-1
cdr3_length: 16
cdr3_aa: SVPKGGTGFSMNTEAF

clone_size: .
v_call: TRBV4-1
cdr3_length: 13
cdr3_aa: ASSQGATTNEKLF

clone_size: .
v_call: TRBV19
cdr3_length: 16
cdr3_aa: ASSIVPRDTGRNTEAF